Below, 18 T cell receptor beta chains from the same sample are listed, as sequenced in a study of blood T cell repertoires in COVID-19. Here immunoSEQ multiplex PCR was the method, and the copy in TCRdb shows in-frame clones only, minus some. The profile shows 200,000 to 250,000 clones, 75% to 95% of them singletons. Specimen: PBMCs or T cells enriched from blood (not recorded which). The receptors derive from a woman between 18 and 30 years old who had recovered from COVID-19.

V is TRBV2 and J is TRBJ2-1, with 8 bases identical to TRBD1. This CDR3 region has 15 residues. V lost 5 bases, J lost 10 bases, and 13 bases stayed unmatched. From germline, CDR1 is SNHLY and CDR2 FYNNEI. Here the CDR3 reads CASSKDRAPFDEQFF. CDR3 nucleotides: TGTGCCAGCAGTAAGGACAGGGCCCCCTTTGACGAGCAGTTCTTC.

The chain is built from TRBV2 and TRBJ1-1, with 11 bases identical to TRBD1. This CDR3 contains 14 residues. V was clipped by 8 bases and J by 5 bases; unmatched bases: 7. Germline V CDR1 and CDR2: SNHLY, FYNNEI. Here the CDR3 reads CASGQGTGGTEAFF. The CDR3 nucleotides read TGTGCCAGCGGGCAAGGGACAGGGGGGACTGAAGCTTTCTTT.

CDR3 in amino acids: CASSKLTGAEKLFF. The CDR3 bases are TGTGCCAGTAGTAAATTGACAGGGGCGGAAAAACTGTTTTTT. The rearrangement uses TRBV19 and TRBJ1-4; 8 bases agree with TRBD1. CDR3 length equals 14 residues. Per germline, CDR1 LNHDA and CDR2 SQIVND (reference sequence). With V trimmed by 4 bases and J by 8 bases, 6 bases remained unmatched.

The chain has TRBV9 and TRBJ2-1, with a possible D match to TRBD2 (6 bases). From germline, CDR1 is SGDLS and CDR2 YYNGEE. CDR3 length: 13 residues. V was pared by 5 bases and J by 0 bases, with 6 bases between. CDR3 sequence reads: CASRRDSYNEQFF. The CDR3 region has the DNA TGTGCCAGCAGGCGGGACTCCTACAATGAGCAGTTCTTC.

CDR3 protein: CASSLAYRRNTEAFF. The CDR3 DNA follows: TGCGCCAGCAGCTTGGCCTACAGAAGGAACACTGAAGCTTTCTTT. V gene TRBV5-1 combines with J gene TRBJ1-1; D uncertain. The germline gives CDR1 SGHRS, CDR2 YFSETQ. This CDR3 region has 15 residues. V was clipped by 0 bases and J by 1 base, with 10 bases between them.

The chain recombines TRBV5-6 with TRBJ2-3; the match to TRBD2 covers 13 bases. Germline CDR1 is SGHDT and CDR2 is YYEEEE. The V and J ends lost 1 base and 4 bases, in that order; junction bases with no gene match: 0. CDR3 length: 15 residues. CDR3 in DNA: TGTGCCAGCAGCTTGACTAGCGGGGGGGCAGATACGCAGTATTTT. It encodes CASSLTSGGADTQYF.

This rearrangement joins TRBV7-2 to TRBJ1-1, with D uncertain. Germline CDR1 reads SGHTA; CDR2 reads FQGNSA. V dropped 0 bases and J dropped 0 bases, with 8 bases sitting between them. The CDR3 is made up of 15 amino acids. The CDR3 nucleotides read TGTGCCAGCAGCTTAGCGTCGGGTGTGAACACTGAAGCTTTCTTT. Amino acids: CASSLASGVNTEAFF.

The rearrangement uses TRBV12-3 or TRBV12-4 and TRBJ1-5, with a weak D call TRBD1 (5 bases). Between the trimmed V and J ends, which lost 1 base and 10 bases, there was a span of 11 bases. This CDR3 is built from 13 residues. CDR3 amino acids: CASSLGERGPQHF. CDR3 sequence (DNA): TGTGCCAGCAGTTTAGGGGAGCGGGGCCCCCAGCATTTT.

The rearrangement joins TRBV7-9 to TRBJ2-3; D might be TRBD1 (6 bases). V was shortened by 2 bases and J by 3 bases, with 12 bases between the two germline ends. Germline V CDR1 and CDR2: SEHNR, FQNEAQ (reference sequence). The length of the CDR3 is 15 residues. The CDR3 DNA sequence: TGTGCCAGCAGCTTACCGACAGGACAAACAGATACGCAGTATTTT. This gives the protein CASSLPTGQTDTQYF.

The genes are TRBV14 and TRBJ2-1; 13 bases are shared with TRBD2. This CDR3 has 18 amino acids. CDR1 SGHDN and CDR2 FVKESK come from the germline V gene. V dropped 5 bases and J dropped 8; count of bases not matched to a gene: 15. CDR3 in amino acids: CASSAGLAGSFFRYEQFF. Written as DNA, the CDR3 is TGTGCCAGCAGCGCGGGACTAGCGGGATCATTCTTTCGGTATGAGCAGTTCTTC.

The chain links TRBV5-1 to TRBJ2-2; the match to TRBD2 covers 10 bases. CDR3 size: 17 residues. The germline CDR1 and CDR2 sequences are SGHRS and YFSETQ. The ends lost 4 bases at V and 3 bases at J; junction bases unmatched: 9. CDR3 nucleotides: TGCGCCAGCAGCCCGGGGACTAGCGTTCTATACACCGGGGAGCTGTTTTTT. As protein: CASSPGTSVLYTGELFF.

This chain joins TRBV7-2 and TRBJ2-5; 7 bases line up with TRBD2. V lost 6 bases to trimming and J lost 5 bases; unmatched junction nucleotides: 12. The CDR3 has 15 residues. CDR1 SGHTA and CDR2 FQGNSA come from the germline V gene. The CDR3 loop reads CASRPLASADETQYF. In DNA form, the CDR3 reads TGTGCCAGCAGGCCACTAGCGTCAGCTGATGAGACCCAGTACTTC.

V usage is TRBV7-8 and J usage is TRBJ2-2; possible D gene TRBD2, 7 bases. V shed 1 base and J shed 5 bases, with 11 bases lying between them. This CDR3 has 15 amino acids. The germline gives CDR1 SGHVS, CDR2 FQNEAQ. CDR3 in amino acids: CASSLVRGGTGELFF. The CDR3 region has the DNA TGTGCCAGCAGCTTAGTAAGGGGGGGGACCGGGGAGCTGTTTTTT.

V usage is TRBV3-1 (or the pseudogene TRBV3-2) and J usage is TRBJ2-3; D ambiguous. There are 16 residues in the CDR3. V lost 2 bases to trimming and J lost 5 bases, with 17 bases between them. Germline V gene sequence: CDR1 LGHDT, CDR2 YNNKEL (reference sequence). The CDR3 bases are TGTGCCAGCAGCCAATATTCCTACGGAGCCATAGATACGCAGTATTTT. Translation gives CASSQYSYGAIDTQYF.

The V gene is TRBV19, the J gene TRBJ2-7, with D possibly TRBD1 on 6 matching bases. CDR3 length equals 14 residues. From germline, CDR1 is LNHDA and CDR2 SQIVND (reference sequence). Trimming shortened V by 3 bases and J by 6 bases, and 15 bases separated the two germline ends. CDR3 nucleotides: TGTGCCAGTAGTATCCTACCGGGACACCCCGAGCAGTACTTC. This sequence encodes CASSILPGHPEQYF.

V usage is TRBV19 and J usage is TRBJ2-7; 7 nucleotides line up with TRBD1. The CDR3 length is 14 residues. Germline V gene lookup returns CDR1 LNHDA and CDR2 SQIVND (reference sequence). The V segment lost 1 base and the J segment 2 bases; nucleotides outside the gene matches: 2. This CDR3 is CASSIGTGTYEQYF. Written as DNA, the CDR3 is TGTGCCAGTAGTATAGGGACAGGAACCTACGAGCAGTACTTC.

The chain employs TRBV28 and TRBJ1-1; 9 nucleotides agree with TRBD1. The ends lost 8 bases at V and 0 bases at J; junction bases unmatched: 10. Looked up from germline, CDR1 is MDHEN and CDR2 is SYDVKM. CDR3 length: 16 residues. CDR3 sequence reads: CASGDREDYVNTEAFF. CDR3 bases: TGTGCCAGCGGGGACAGGGAGGATTACGTGAACACTGAAGCTTTCTTT.

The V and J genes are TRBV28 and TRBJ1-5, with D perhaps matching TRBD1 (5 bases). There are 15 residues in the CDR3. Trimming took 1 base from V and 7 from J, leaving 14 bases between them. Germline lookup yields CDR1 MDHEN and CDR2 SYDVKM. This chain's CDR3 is CASSLFLTAGQPQHF. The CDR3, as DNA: TGTGCCAGCAGTTTATTTTTGACAGCCGGGCAGCCCCAGCATTTT. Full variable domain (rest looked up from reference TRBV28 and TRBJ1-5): DVKVTQSSRYLVKRTGEKVFLECVQDMDHENMFWYRQDPGLGLRLIYFSYDVKMKEKGDIPEGYSVSREKKERFSLILESASTNQTSMYLCASSLFLTAGQPQHFGDGTRLSIL.